This T cell receptor beta chain was captured by sequencing in a study of blood T cells in healthy people across ages. Study-level background: For every two T cells, template switching captured about one barcoded beta molecule. Findings and limits, study-wide: Strong correlation linked observed beta diversity and percent naive T cells. Long-lived donors carried more naive CD4+ cells and greater diversity than aged donors.

The use of a sample-barcoded 5' primer and a J-beta primer mix characterized a second PCR of roughly 6 to 11 cycles. TCRdb re-called the 5' RACE reads through MiXCR, storing one row per CDR3 protein. The repertoire holds some 880,000 distinct CDR3 sequences, with roughly 35% as singletons. Germline values: CDR1 ENHRY, CDR2 SYGVKD. The CDR3 loop spans 13 amino acids. V lost 3 bases, J lost 6 bases, and 9 bases lay in between. Notes on this clonotype: Its cognate antigen is unknown.

They isolated at least 6.5 million PBMCs from each sample. The sequenced material came from blood. This clonotype originated in a man aged 18 to 30 in good health. The genes are TRBV10-3 and TRBJ1-5, with D hard to call. This CDR3 reads CAISEMGGQPQHF. For the CDR3, the DNA is TGTGCCATCAGTGAAATGGGAGGTCAGCCCCAGCATTTT.